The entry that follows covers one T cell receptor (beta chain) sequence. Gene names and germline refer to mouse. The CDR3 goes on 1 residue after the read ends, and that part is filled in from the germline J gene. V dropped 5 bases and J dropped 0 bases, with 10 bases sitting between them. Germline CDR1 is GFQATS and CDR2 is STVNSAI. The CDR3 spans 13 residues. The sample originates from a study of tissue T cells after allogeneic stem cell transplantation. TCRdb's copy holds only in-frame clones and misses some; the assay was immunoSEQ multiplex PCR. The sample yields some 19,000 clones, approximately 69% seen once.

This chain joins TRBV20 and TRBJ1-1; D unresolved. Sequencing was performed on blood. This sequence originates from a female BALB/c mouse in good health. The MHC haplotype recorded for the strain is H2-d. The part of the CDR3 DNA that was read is TGTGGTGCTTTCCCAACTGCAAACACAGAAGTCTTC. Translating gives CGAFPTANTEVF. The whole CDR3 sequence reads CGAFPTANTEVFF.